This T cell receptor (beta chain) comes out of a study of shared clonotypes between healthy human individuals. CD45RO-negative CD8 cells positively selected for CCR7 made up the naive population, which excluded terminally differentiated effector memory CD45RA+ cells. Using immunoSEQ multiplex PCR, the repertoire was profiled, and TCRdb retains in-frame clones only, with some absent. This table has a few million clones, around 93% appearing once. Looked up from germline, CDR1 is SGHTS and CDR2 is YDEGEE. V lost 1 base and J 6 bases, leaving 8 bases between the germline ends. The CDR3 has 12 amino acids.

Sequenced: naive CD8+ T cells from PBMCs. This TCR was sampled from a man younger than 35 in good health. Some clones in this sample may be carry-over from other donors' samples. The chain has TRBV5-8 and TRBJ2-7; the D is unclear. CDR3 nucleotide sequence: TGTGCCAGCAGCTTGTGGGCAGCCGAGCAGTACTTC. This codes for CASSLWAAEQYF.